The next 5 T cell receptor beta chains were all read from a single sample in a study of OX40 agonist ivuxolimab in advanced cancers. Sequenced by immunoSEQ multiplex PCR; TCRdb stores in-frame clones only, minus some. The top ten clones hold 2% to 2.5% of a sample with 65,000 to 85,000 clones, 85% of them seen once. The source material was CD4+ or CD8+ T cells sorted from blood, sampled in a trial of the OX40 agonist ivuxolimab. These receptors were collected from an adult with an advanced solid tumor such as melanoma, head and neck, liver or kidney cancer.

This clone was counted a few times. CDR3 DNA sequence: TGTGCCAGCAGTTCCAATCACGGGGGTAACACTGAAGCTTTCTTT. Its protein is CASSSNHGGNTEAFF. The chain employs TRBV28 and TRBJ1-1; D is possibly TRBD1 (5 bases). Germline values: CDR1 MDHEN, CDR2 SYDVKM. This CDR3 contains 15 residues. V shed 4 bases and J shed 2 bases, with 14 bases lying between them.

V usage is TRBV19 and J usage is TRBJ2-3, with 9 bases aligning to TRBD2. Germline V CDR1 and CDR2: LNHDA, SQIVND (reference sequence). The CDR3 loop spans 15 amino acids. V lost 6 bases and J lost 0; bases outside the gene matches: 4. The CDR3 coding sequence is TGTGCCAGTAGCCCTAGCGGGGTAAGCACAGATACGCAGTATTTT. Translating it yields CASSPSGVSTDTQYF.

V is TRBV19 and J is TRBJ1-1; no definite D call. The CDR3 spans 16 residues. Looked up from germline, CDR1 is LNHDA and CDR2 is SQIVND (reference sequence). V lost 3 bases, J lost 1 base, and 15 bases lay in between. In DNA form, the CDR3 reads TGTGCCAGTAGTATTATGATAGGACTTACGAACACTGAAGCTTTCTTT. It translates to CASSIMIGLTNTEAFF.

The chain has TRBV2 and TRBJ2-3, with TRBD2 matching over 9 bases. Trimming removed 6 bases from V and 0 bases from J; junction bases left unmatched: 7. This CDR3 has 16 residues. Germline CDR1 and CDR2: SNHLY and FYNNEI. The CDR3 reads CASRGASGTSTDTQYF. The CDR3 region has the DNA TGTGCCAGCAGGGGGGCTAGCGGGACTAGCACAGATACGCAGTATTTT. Full variable domain (outside the CDR3, taken from reference TRBV2 and TRBJ2-3): EPEVTQTPSHQVTQMGQEVILRCVPISNHLYFYWYRQILGQKVEFLVSFYNNEISEKSEIFDDQFSVERPDGSNFTLKIRSTKLEDSAMYFCASRGASGTSTDTQYFGPGTRLTVL.

This chain connects TRBV4-1 to TRBJ2-5; 11 bases map to TRBD2. V lost 5 bases, J lost 1 base, and 3 bases stayed unmatched. CDR1 and CDR2 (germline): MGHRA, YSYEKL. The CDR3 is 15 amino acids. Here the CDR3 DNA reads TGCGCCAGCAGCAGACTAGCGGGGCTCCAAGAGACCCAGTACTTC. It translates to CASSRLAGLQETQYF.